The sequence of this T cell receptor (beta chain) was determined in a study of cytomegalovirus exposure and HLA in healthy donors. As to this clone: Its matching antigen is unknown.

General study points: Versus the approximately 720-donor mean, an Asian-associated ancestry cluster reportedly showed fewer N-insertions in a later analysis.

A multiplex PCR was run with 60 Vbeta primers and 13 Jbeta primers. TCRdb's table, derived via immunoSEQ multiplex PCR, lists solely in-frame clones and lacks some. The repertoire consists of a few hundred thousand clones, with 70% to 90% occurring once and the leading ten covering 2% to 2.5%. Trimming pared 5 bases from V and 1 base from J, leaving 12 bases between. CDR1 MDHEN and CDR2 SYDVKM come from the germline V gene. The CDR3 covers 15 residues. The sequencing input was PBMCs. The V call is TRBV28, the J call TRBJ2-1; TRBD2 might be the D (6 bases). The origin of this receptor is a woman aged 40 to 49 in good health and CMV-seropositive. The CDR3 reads CASSRSGPSYNEQFF. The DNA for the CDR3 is TGTGCCAGCAGTAGGAGCGGGCCATCCTACAATGAGCAGTTCTTC.